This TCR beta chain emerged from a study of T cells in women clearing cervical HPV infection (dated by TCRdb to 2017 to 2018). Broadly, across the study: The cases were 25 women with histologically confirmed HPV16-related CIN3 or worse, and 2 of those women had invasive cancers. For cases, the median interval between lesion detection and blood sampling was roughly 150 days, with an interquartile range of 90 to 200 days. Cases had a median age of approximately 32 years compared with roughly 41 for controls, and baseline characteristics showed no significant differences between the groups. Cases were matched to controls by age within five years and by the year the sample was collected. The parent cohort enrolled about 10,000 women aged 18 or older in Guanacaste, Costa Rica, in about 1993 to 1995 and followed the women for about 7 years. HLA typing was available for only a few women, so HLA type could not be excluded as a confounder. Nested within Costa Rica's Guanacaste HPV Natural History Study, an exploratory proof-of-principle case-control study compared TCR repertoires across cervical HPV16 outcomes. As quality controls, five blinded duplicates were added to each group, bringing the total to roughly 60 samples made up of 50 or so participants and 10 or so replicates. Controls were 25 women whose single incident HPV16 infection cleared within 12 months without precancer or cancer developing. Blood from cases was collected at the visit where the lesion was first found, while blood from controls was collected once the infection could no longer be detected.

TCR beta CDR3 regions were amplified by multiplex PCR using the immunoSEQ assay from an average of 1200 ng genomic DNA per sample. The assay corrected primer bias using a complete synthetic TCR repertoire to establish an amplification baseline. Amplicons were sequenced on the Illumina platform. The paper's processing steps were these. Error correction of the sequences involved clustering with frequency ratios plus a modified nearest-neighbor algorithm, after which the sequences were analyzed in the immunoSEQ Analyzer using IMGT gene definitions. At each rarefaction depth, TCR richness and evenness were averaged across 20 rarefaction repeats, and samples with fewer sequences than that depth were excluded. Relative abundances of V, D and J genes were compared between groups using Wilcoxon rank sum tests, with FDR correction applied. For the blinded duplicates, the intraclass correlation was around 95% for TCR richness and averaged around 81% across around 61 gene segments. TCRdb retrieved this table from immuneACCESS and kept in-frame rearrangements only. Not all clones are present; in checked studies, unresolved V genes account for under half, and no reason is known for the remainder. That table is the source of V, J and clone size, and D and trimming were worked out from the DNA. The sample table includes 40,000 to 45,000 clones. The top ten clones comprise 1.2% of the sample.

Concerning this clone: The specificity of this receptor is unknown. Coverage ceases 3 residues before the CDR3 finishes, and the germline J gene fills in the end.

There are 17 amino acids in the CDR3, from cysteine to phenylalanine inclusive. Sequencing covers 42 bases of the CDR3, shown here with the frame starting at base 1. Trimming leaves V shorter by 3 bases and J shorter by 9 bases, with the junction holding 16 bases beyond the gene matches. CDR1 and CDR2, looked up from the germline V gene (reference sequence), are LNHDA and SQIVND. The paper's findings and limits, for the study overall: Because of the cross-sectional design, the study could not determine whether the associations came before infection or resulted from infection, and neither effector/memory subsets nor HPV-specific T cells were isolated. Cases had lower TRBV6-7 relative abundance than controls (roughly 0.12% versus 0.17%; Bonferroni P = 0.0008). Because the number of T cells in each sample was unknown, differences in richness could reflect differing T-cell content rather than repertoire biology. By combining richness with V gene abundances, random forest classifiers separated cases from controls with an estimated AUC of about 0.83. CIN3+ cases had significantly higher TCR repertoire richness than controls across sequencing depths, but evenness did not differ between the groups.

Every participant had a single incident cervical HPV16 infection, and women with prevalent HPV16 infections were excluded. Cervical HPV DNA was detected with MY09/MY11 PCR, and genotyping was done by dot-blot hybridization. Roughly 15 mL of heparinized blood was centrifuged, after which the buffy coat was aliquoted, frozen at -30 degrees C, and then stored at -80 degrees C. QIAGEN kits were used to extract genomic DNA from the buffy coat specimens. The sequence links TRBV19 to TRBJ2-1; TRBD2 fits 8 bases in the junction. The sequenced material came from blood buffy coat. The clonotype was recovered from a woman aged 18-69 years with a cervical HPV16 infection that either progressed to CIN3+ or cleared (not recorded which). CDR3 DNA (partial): TGTGCCAGTAGTATCTGGGGTAGCGGGGCTCTCCCTGGTGAG. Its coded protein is CASSIWGSGALPGE. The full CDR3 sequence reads CASSIWGSGALPGEQFF.